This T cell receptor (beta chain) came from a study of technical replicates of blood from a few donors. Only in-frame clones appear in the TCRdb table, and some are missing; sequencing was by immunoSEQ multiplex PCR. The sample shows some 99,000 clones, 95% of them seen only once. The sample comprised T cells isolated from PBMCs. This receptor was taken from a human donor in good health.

The CDR3 loop is CAISEKMRTGSMNTEAFF. DNA of the CDR3: TGTGCCATCAGTGAGAAAATGAGGACTGGATCTATGAACACTGAAGCTTTCTTT. This chain joins TRBV10-3 and TRBJ1-1; D unresolved. Germline CDR1 and CDR2: ENHRY and SYGVKD. There are 18 residues in the CDR3. The V gene lost 2 bases and the J gene lost 0 bases, with 19 bases spanning the gap.